This T cell receptor (beta chain) emerged from a study of preoperative IRX-2 immunotherapy in early breast cancer. The CDR3 spans 15 residues. Germline CDR1 KGHSH, CDR2 LQKENI. V shed 6 bases, J shed 4 bases, and the junction held 12 bases outside the gene matches. Treatment of the sample: preoperative locoregional IRX-2 cytokine immunotherapy. This phase Ib study tested locoregional IRX-2 cytokine immunotherapy given before surgery. Profiled with immunoSEQ multiplex PCR; TCRdb holds only in-frame clones, not every one. Altogether around 5,600 clones are present, 55% to 80% being singletons, with the ten largest covering 11%.

The TCR comes from a human donor with breast cancer. Sequencing used tumor tissue, obtained before IRX-2 immunotherapy. The V gene is TRBV18, the J gene TRBJ2-7, with TRBD1 identical over 7 bases. The DNA for the CDR3 is TGTGCCAGCTCGCACGCCGGACAGGAACTTTACGAGCAGTACTTC. It is translated as CASSHAGQELYEQYF.